Only one count was recorded for the clone carrying this TCR beta chain. Sequenced by immunoSEQ multiplex PCR; TCRdb stores in-frame clones only, minus some. The sample lists 150,000 to 200,000 clones; 88% were seen once. This sample is part of a study of blood T cell repertoires in COVID-19. As for the study in general: Some COVID-19 samples were acute and others convalescent; all came from the United States, Italy and Spain. The analysed material was cDNA or gDNA that came from T cells, B-cell-depleted T cells, or PBMCs.

This receptor was identified in a human donor in a cohort sampled during active COVID-19. The sample comprised peripheral blood.

The CDR3 DNA sequence: TGTGCCACCAGTGATTTCACAGGGTCCTACGAGCAGTACTTC. Its translation: CATSDFTGSYEQYF. The chain recombines TRBV24-1 with TRBJ2-7; D possibly corresponds to TRBD1 (6 bases). Trimming stripped 1 base from V and 1 base from J, with 7 bases between. Germline assignment: CDR1 KGHDR and CDR2 SFDVKD. CDR3 length equals 14 residues.